This T cell receptor (beta chain) appears in the sequencing data of a study of a mutant IDH1 vaccine in newly diagnosed glioma. Study summary: Most patients had received both radiotherapy and temozolomide, the prior options being radiotherapy, temozolomide, or both.

V was shortened by 1 base and J by 0 bases, with 9 bases between the two germline ends. The CDR3 is made up of 15 amino acids. Germline CDR1 SGHNT, CDR2 YYREEE (reference sequence). This clone was counted between two and nine times. The antigen is not known. Time point denoted: week 23, last vaccination. Every vaccine dose comprised 300 ug of mutant IDH1 20-mer peptide plus topical imiquimod. Donor tumors were new WHO grade 3 or 4 IDH1-mutant, ATRX-lost astrocytomas. The protocol was immunoSEQ multiplex PCR, while the TCRdb copy is restricted to in-frame clones and leaves out a portion. The sample has around 34,000 clones, roughly 79% seen once. Study-level results: Vaccine-induced responses were seen in roughly 93% of patients, spanning several MHC alleles.

This sequence originates from a man aged 40-49 years with glioma. The chain uses TRBV5-4 and TRBJ2-3; a possible D gene is TRBD2 (7 bases). The input for sequencing was PBMCs, taken from a glioma patient whose treatment included an IDH1 peptide vaccine. The CDR3 loop reads CASSLKGGSTDTQYF. CDR3 coding DNA: TGTGCCAGCAGCTTGAAGGGGGGGAGCACAGATACGCAGTATTTT. The full variable domain, with the rest looked up from reference TRBV5-4 and TRBJ2-3, is ETGVTQSPTHLIKTRGQQVTLRCSSQSGHNTVSWYQQALGQGPQFIFQYYREEENGRGNFPPRFSGLQFPNYSSELNVNALELDDSALYLCASSLKGGSTDTQYFGPGTRLTVL.